Presented here are 29 T cell receptor beta chains from one specimen sequenced in a study of shared clonotypes between healthy human individuals. Produced via immunoSEQ multiplex PCR; TCRdb's table is partial and in-frame only. The sample lists fewer than 2.5 million clones; 93% were seen once. Sequenced: naive CD4+ T cells from PBMCs. Sample subset: CD45RA+ positively selected. These receptor sequences come from a man between 18 and 29 years old in good health. Some clones in this sample may be carry-over from other donors' samples.

The chain links TRBV4-1 to TRBJ2-1, with D possibly being TRBD2 (6 bases). The CDR3 contains 17 residues. Between the trimmed V and J ends, which lost 4 bases and 0 bases, there was a span of 16 bases. CDR1 MGHRA and CDR2 YSYEKL come from the germline V gene. The DNA for the CDR3 is TGCGCCAGCAGCCTTCGAGGGACTCGCAGCTCCTACAATGAGCAGTTCTTC. Residues: CASSLRGTRSSYNEQFF.

This chain connects TRBV27 to TRBJ1-3, with 8 bases that match TRBD1. The CDR3 loop spans 16 amino acids. From germline, CDR1 is MNHEY and CDR2 SMNVEV (reference sequence). The V segment lost 5 bases and the J segment 3 bases; nucleotides outside the gene matches: 9. CDR3 DNA sequence: TGTGCCAGCAGTCCCAGGACAGGGATGGATGGAAACACCATATATTTT. Its protein product is CASSPRTGMDGNTIYF.

This chain connects TRBV9 to TRBJ2-7; 14 nucleotides agree with TRBD2. Germline-derived CDR1 and CDR2 are SGDLS and YYNGEE. V was pared by 3 bases and J by 3 bases, with 8 bases of the junction left unmatched. CDR3 length: 17 amino acids. The CDR3 is CASSAGLAGVSGYEQYF. DNA of the CDR3: TGTGCCAGCAGCGCGGGACTAGCGGGAGTTTCTGGCTACGAGCAGTACTTC.

The V and J genes are TRBV7-3 and TRBJ2-7; TRBD2 matches at 7 bases. V lost 5 bases to trimming and J lost 9 bases; unmatched junction nucleotides: 4. Germline-derived CDR1 and CDR2 are SGHTA and FQGTGA. The CDR3 contains 11 residues. CDR3 protein: CASSHPGGQYF. In DNA, the CDR3 is TGTGCCAGCAGCCACCCGGGGGGGCAGTACTTC.

The V and J genes are TRBV5-1 and TRBJ2-7; D gene ambiguous. V lost 0 bases and J 2 bases, leaving 12 bases between the germline ends. This CDR3 has 15 residues. Germline CDR1 is SGHRS and CDR2 is YFSETQ. CDR3 sequence reads: CASSLVAQSTYEQYF. CDR3 DNA sequence: TGCGCCAGCAGCTTGGTTGCACAATCTACCTACGAGCAGTACTTC. Drawing the rest from reference TRBV5-1 and TRBJ2-7, the complete variable domain is KAGVTQTPRYLIKTRGQQVTLSCSPISGHRSVSWYQQTPGQGLQFLFEYFSETQRNKGNFPGRFSGRQFSNSRSEMNVSTLELGDSALYLCASSLVAQSTYEQYFGPGTRLTVT.

The CDR3 bases are TGTGCCAGCAGCTTATCCGCTAGCGGGGGACAAGAGACCCAGTACTTC. The encoded protein is CASSLSASGGQETQYF. This chain joins TRBV7-2 and TRBJ2-5; 10 bases fit TRBD2. Germline CDR1 reads SGHTA; CDR2 reads FQGNSA. Germline trimming cut 2 bases from V and 2 bases from J; bases unmatched to any gene: 5. CDR3 length equals 16 residues. Full variable domain (remainder filled in from reference TRBV7-2 and TRBJ2-5): GAGVSQSPSNKVTEKGKDVELRCDPISGHTALYWYRQSLGQGLEFLIYFQGNSAPDKSGLPSDRFSAERTGGSVSTLTIQRTQQEDSAVYLCASSLSASGGQETQYFGPGTRLLVL.

V is TRBV10-3 and J is TRBJ2-5; a weak D match, TRBD1 (5 bases). This CDR3 contains 13 residues. Trimming left V 4 bases short and J 5 bases short, with 11 bases between. CDR1 ENHRY and CDR2 SYGVKD come from the germline V gene. The CDR3 DNA reads as TGTGCCATCAGTGCTCCAGCAGGGGAGACCCAGTACTTC. Amino acid sequence: CAISAPAGETQYF.

V and J are TRBV27 and TRBJ2-1, with 10 nucleotides matching TRBD2. Losses at the gene ends were 3 bases for V and 3 bases for J; bases not matched to a gene: 5. The length of the CDR3 is 16 residues. Germline values: CDR1 MNHEY, CDR2 SMNVEV (reference sequence). CDR3 region: CASSFKAGGFYNEQFF. The CDR3 DNA reads TGTGCCAGCAGTTTCAAAGCGGGAGGGTTCTACAATGAGCAGTTCTTC.

V gene TRBV19 combines with J gene TRBJ2-1; 7 positions agree with TRBD2. This CDR3 is 14 amino acids long. CDR1 is LNHDA, CDR2 SQIVND, per germline (reference sequence). The junction had 7 bases not matched to a gene; V was cut back by 7 bases and J by 4 bases. CDR3 residues: CASTGGRSYNEQFF. In nucleotides, the CDR3 is TGTGCCAGTACGGGCGGGAGATCTTACAATGAGCAGTTCTTC.

The V gene is TRBV6-5, the J gene TRBJ2-1; D may be TRBD2 (5 bases). Germline V gene data show CDR1 as MNHEY and CDR2 as SVGAGI. Trimming took off 1 base at V and 9 bases at J, with 13 bases between the two ends. The CDR3 sequence is 14 residues long. The CDR3 coding sequence is TGTGCCAGCAGTTACTGGCGGGTGGGTGGTGAGCAGTTCTTC. This translates into CASSYWRVGGEQFF.

The chain couples TRBV28 to TRBJ2-5; TRBD1 agrees at 10 bases. This CDR3 is built from 17 residues. With 5 bases clipped from V and 0 bases from J, the junction kept 9 bases outside the gene matches. CDR1 is MDHEN, CDR2 SYDVKM, per germline. This chain's CDR3 is CASSTSRDRGYQETQYF. CDR3 bases: TGTGCCAGCAGTACATCCCGGGACAGGGGTTACCAAGAGACCCAGTACTTC.

The chain carries TRBV19 and TRBJ2-2; no clear D gene. This CDR3 spans 15 amino acids. With 0 bases removed from V and 4 bases from J, the gap between germline ends came to 9 bases. Germline CDR1 and CDR2: LNHDA and SQIVND (reference sequence). CDR3 loop: CASSIEFSSTGELFF. The CDR3, as DNA: TGTGCCAGTAGTATAGAGTTCTCATCCACCGGGGAGCTGTTTTTT.

CDR3 DNA sequence: TGTGCTAGTGGTTTGGGACTCCCCGGGCGGGGGGAGCAGTTCTTC. It specifies CASGLGLPGRGEQFF. The chain links TRBV12-5 to TRBJ2-1; 7 bases align to TRBD2. The J segment lost 10 bases and the V segment lost 1 base, leaving 10 bases of the junction unmatched. The CDR3 has 15 residues. Germline V gives CDR1 LGHNT, CDR2 FRNRAP.

V and J are TRBV27 and TRBJ2-6, with D hard to call. Germline CDR1 and CDR2: MNHEY and SMNVEV (reference sequence). With 4 bases removed from V and 0 bases from J, the gap between germline ends came to 7 bases. This CDR3 region has 15 residues. The CDR3 sequence is CASSSGFSGANVLTF. The CDR3 DNA sequence: TGTGCCAGCAGTTCGGGCTTCTCTGGGGCCAACGTCCTGACTTTC.

The chain carries TRBV11-2 and TRBJ1-4; possible D gene TRBD1, 6 bases. Germline V lookup: CDR1 SGHAT, CDR2 FQNNGV. The CDR3 contains 13 residues. V was trimmed by 5 bases and J by 7 bases, leaving 11 bases between them. In DNA, the CDR3 is TGTGCCAGCAGCGCACAGGGCCCTGAAAAACTGTTTTTT. It translates to CASSAQGPEKLFF.

This clone was seen more than once but under ten times. The rearrangement uses TRBV4-1 and TRBJ1-2; D remains unclear. Germline V gene data show CDR1 as MGHRA and CDR2 as YSYEKL. The CDR3 covers 15 residues. Trimming took off 1 base at V and 5 bases at J, with 14 bases between the two ends. CDR3 sequence (DNA): TGCGCCAGCAGCCAAGGTGGGGAACCGGGGTATGGCTACACCTTC. Protein product: CASSQGGEPGYGYTF.

This clone has a handful of counts. V is TRBV18 and J is TRBJ1-1; 10 nucleotides align to TRBD1. Germline CDR1 is KGHSH and CDR2 is LQKENI. The CDR3 has 14 amino acids. J was trimmed by 5 bases and V by 4 bases; bases with no gene match: 4. This chain's CDR3 is CASSLTGGETEAFF. CDR3 sequence (DNA): TGTGCCAGCTCACTGACAGGGGGCGAGACTGAAGCTTTCTTT.

The chain carries TRBV7-2 and TRBJ2-1; the D gene is possibly TRBD2 (6 bases). This CDR3 contains 14 residues. The V and J ends lost 2 bases and 10 bases respectively, with 15 bases between them. Germline V gene data show CDR1 as SGHTA and CDR2 as FQGNSA. The CDR3 DNA reads as TGTGCCAGCAGCTTAATGGTGGGGGGTTGGGAGCAGTTCTTC. Translated: CASSLMVGGWEQFF.

This chain links TRBV28 with TRBJ2-7; D is undetermined. The CDR3 has 11 amino acids. The V gene lost 7 bases and the J gene lost 2 bases, with 6 bases spanning the gap. Germline V gives CDR1 MDHEN, CDR2 SYDVKM. For the CDR3, the DNA is TGTGCCAGCAACTCACCCTACGAGCAGTACTTC. It translates to CASNSPYEQYF.

The chain has TRBV28 and TRBJ2-7; no clear D gene. The V end was cut by 6 bases, the J end by 3 bases, with 9 bases between. Germline-derived CDR1 and CDR2 are MDHEN and SYDVKM. The CDR3 has 12 amino acids. The CDR3 DNA is TGTGCCAGCAGGGGCCGACGCTACGAGCAGTACTTC. It specifies CASRGRRYEQYF.

The V call is TRBV4-3, the J call TRBJ2-3; 7 bases are shared with TRBD2. The CDR3 has 15 amino acids. V trimming: 2 bases; J trimming: 5 bases; junction bases outside the gene matches: 7. Germline loops: CDR1 LGHNA, CDR2 YSLEER. Here the CDR3 reads CASSQLRERVDTQYF. The CDR3 DNA follows: TGCGCCAGCAGCCAATTGCGGGAGCGGGTAGATACGCAGTATTTT.

This clone was detected a few times. The rearrangement uses TRBV5-5 and TRBJ1-5, with D uncertain. The germline CDR1 and CDR2 sequences are SGHKS and YYEKEE (reference sequence). The CDR3 length is 13 residues. Trimming shortened V by 4 bases and J by 0 bases, and 5 bases separated the two germline ends. CDR3 sequence (DNA): TGTGCCAGCAGCGGCAGTAGCAATCAGCCCCAGCATTTT. Residues: CASSGSSNQPQHF.

In this sample, this clone turned up once. This sequence joins TRBV28 and TRBJ2-3, with a tentative D call TRBD1 (6 bases). V was trimmed by 6 bases and J by 8 bases, leaving 18 bases between them. The CDR3 is 14 amino acids. Germline V gene lookup returns CDR1 MDHEN and CDR2 SYDVKM. The CDR3 coding sequence is TGTGCCAGCAGGACACAGGGTTCGACTTCTACGCAGTATTTT. It specifies CASRTQGSTSTQYF.

Points on this clone: Other DNA sequences within the sample encode an identical CDR3. The V and J genes are TRBV19 and TRBJ1-2; D remains unclear. CDR3 length equals 13 residues. V lost 3 bases and J lost 2, with 7 bases in between. Germline V lookup: CDR1 LNHDA, CDR2 SQIVND (reference sequence). The CDR3 nucleotides read TGTGCCAGTAGTATTGGCAAAAACTATGGCTACACCTTC. Protein product: CASSIGKNYGYTF.

The genes are TRBV7-9 and TRBJ2-2; 8 bases are a match to TRBD1. The V and J ends lost 7 bases and 1 base, in that order; junction bases with no gene match: 8. Germline lookup yields CDR1 SEHNR and CDR2 FQNEAQ (reference sequence). This CDR3 is built from 16 residues. The CDR3 nucleotides are TGTGCCAGCACCTCCCCAGGACAGGGGAACACCGGGGAGCTGTTTTTT. Its translation is CASTSPGQGNTGELFF.

This sequence joins TRBV9 and TRBJ2-2; 8 bases line up with TRBD2. The CDR3 runs 15 residues. Germline V gene data show CDR1 as SGDLS and CDR2 as YYNGEE. With V trimmed by 0 bases and J by 4 bases, 2 bases remained unmatched. The CDR3 loop reads CASSVVSGSTGELFF. DNA for the CDR3: TGTGCCAGCAGCGTAGTAAGCGGGAGCACCGGGGAGCTGTTTTTT.

The rearrangement joins TRBV5-4 to TRBJ2-1; no firm D call. V lost 4 bases, J lost 0 bases, and 11 bases lay in between. CDR1 and CDR2 from the germline V gene are SGHNT and YYREEE (reference sequence). CDR3 length: 15 amino acids. CDR3 sequence: CASSRSSSSYNEQFF. The CDR3 DNA reads TGTGCCAGCAGCAGGAGTAGTAGCTCCTACAATGAGCAGTTCTTC.

The chain carries TRBV19 and TRBJ2-1, with 7 bases fitting TRBD1. J lost 2 bases, V lost 6 bases, and 7 bases had no gene match. The germline gives CDR1 LNHDA, CDR2 SQIVND (reference sequence). The CDR3 totals 15 residues. The CDR3 sequence: CASRETGVTYNEQFF. DNA for the CDR3: TGTGCCAGTAGGGAAACAGGGGTGACCTACAATGAGCAGTTCTTC.

This clone was seen a few times. Distinct nucleotide sequences in the sample also encode this CDR3. V gene TRBV29-1 combines with J gene TRBJ1-1, with TRBD1 as a possible D gene (5 bases). Germline V gene lookup returns CDR1 SQVTM and CDR2 ANQGSEA. This CDR3 comprises 13 residues. Trimming took 6 bases from V and 0 from J, leaving 11 bases between them. This CDR3 is CSVERQMNTEAFF. CDR3 in DNA: TGCAGCGTGGAAAGACAGATGAACACTGAAGCTTTCTTT.